Presented here are 13 T cell receptor beta chains from one specimen sequenced in a study of shared clonotypes between healthy human individuals. TCRdb keeps only in-frame clones here, not all; method: immunoSEQ multiplex PCR. The sample holds about 2.1 million clones; 80% to 95% are singletons and the top ten take roughly 1.7%. CD45RO-negative cells were positively selected for CCR7, leaving out terminally differentiated effector memory CD45RA+ cells. Sequenced material: naive CD8+ T cells from PBMCs. The origin of the receptors is a man between 18 and 35 years old in good health. Some clones in this sample may be carry-over from other donors' samples.

The chain links TRBV9 to TRBJ2-5; possible D gene TRBD2, 5 bases. V lost 2 bases to trimming and J lost 4 bases, with 15 bases between them. CDR3 length equals 15 residues. CDR1 is SGDLS and CDR2 is YYNGEE in the germline V gene. The CDR3 DNA is TGTGCCAGCAGCGTGTTAGCTTCCCGGGGAGAGACCCAGTACTTC. Translation gives CASSVLASRGETQYF.

On this clone itself: Other DNA sequences within the sample encode an identical CDR3. The rearrangement links TRBV27 to TRBJ2-1; the D is unclear. Trimming took off 3 bases at V and 7 bases at J, with 10 bases between the two ends. This CDR3 has 13 residues. Germline V gene data show CDR1 as MNHEY and CDR2 as SMNVEV (reference sequence). The CDR3 loop is CASSLRLGNEQFF. Written as DNA, the CDR3 is TGTGCCAGCAGTTTGAGGTTGGGAAATGAGCAGTTCTTC.

The chain carries TRBV7-2 and TRBJ2-3; possibly TRBD2 for D (6 bases). Germline V gene sequence: CDR1 SGHTA, CDR2 FQGNSA. Trimming pared 6 bases from V and 0 bases from J, leaving 19 bases between. This CDR3 has 17 residues. The CDR3 spells CASRPTGGATSTDTQYF. DNA of the CDR3: TGTGCCAGCAGGCCTACCGGCGGGGCCACTAGCACAGATACGCAGTATTTT.

This chain links TRBV11-2 with TRBJ2-5, with 8 bases lining up with TRBD2. V lost 2 bases, J lost 1 base, and 6 bases stayed unmatched. Germline lookup yields CDR1 SGHAT and CDR2 FQNNGV. This CDR3 has 16 residues. CDR3 in amino acids: CASSLWPSGRQETQYF. The CDR3 bases are TGTGCCAGCAGCTTATGGCCTAGCGGGCGCCAAGAGACCCAGTACTTC.

J is TRBJ2-5 and V is TRBV19, with D possibly matching TRBD1 (5 bases). Deletions cut 6 bases from V and 0 bases from J, with 11 bases between. The CDR3 is 14 residues long. Germline V gene lookup returns CDR1 LNHDA and CDR2 SQIVND (reference sequence). In DNA form, the CDR3 reads TGTGCCAGTAGCCCTAAGGGGTACCAAGAGACCCAGTACTTC. Protein: CASSPKGYQETQYF.

V and J are TRBV9 and TRBJ2-1, with D perhaps matching TRBD2 (6 bases). CDR3 size: 16 residues. The V end was cut by 3 bases, the J end by 5 bases, with 18 bases between. In germline, CDR1 is SGDLS, CDR2 YYNGEE. CDR3 sequence reads: CASSGRLVMGDNEQFF. The CDR3 bases are TGTGCCAGCAGCGGCCGACTAGTGATGGGCGACAATGAGCAGTTCTTC.

V usage is TRBV14 and J usage is TRBJ2-7; the D is unclear. The germline V gene has CDR1 SGHDN and CDR2 FVKESK. This CDR3 is 17 amino acids long. V shed 2 bases and J shed 3 bases, with 20 bases lying between them. For the CDR3, the DNA is TGTGCCAGCAGCCAATGGCCCCGCCACGAAGTAGACTACGAGCAGTACTTC. Residues: CASSQWPRHEVDYEQYF.

The CDR3 is CASSSIPYKSPGYGYTF. The CDR3, as DNA: TGTGCCAGCAGCTCTATCCCCTACAAGTCCCCCGGGTATGGCTACACCTTC. The chain employs TRBV11-1 and TRBJ1-2; D not resolved. Germline V gene sequence: CDR1 SGHAT, CDR2 FQDESV (reference sequence). The CDR3 extends over 17 amino acids. With 4 bases removed from V and 5 bases from J, the gap between germline ends came to 23 bases.

In this sample, this clone turned up once. In the same sample, other DNA sequences code for this CDR3. The chain uses TRBV27 and TRBJ2-7; TRBD2 might be the D (6 bases). Germline V gene sequence: CDR1 MNHEY, CDR2 SMNVEV (reference sequence). The CDR3 extends over 13 amino acids. Trimming stripped 2 bases from V and 3 bases from J, with 8 bases between. The CDR3 sequence is CASSLEAGYEQYF. As DNA, the CDR3 is TGTGCCAGCAGTTTAGAAGCGGGCTACGAGCAGTACTTC.

This sequence joins TRBV27 and TRBJ2-1; TRBD1 matches at 8 bases. Looked up from germline, CDR1 is MNHEY and CDR2 is SMNVEV (reference sequence). J was trimmed by 9 bases and V by 7 bases; bases with no gene match: 14. This CDR3 region has 15 residues. The CDR3 reads CASNPRDRPNLEQFF. DNA for the CDR3: TGTGCCAGCAATCCACGGGACAGGCCAAATCTTGAGCAGTTCTTC.

A word on this clone: Other DNA sequences within the sample encode an identical CDR3. This chain connects TRBV7-9 to TRBJ1-2, with D unresolved. Germline V gives CDR1 SEHNR, CDR2 FQNEAQ (reference sequence). The length of the CDR3 is 12 residues. V lost 1 base to trimming and J lost 6 bases, with 6 bases between them. This CDR3 is CASSLGVDGYTF. CDR3 coding DNA: TGTGCCAGCAGCTTAGGCGTGGATGGCTACACCTTC.

V is TRBV7-2 and J is TRBJ2-7, with 10 positions matching TRBD2. In germline, CDR1 is SGHTA, CDR2 FQGNSA. This CDR3 contains 15 residues. Trimming removed 5 bases from V and 4 bases from J; junction bases left unmatched: 8. CDR3 loop: CASSLEREGPYEQYF. As DNA, the CDR3 is TGTGCCAGCAGCCTCGAGCGGGAGGGCCCGTACGAGCAGTACTTC.

This chain joins TRBV5-4 and TRBJ1-1, with a possible D match to TRBD1 (6 bases). Germline CDR1 is SGHNT and CDR2 is YYREEE (reference sequence). Trimming cost V 1 base and J 4 bases, with 8 bases left between them. The CDR3 spans 13 residues. The CDR3 sequence is CASSLRGGTEAFF. CDR3 coding DNA: TGTGCCAGCAGCTTGAGGGGGGGCACTGAAGCTTTCTTT.